This T cell receptor (beta chain) stems from a study of blood T cells in healthy people across ages. V was cut by 5 bases and J by 9 bases, with 11 bases left in between. There are 11 residues in the CDR3. Germline V gene sequence: CDR1 DFQATT, CDR2 SNEGSKA (reference sequence). A second about 7 to 11 cycle PCR used barcoded and J-beta primers. TCRdb analysed the 5' RACE reads with MiXCR anew, one entry per CDR3 protein. The sample has about 1.6 million distinct CDR3 sequences; almost 35% are singletons. Sequencing was carried out using blood. The chain joins TRBV20-1 to TRBJ2-1; a weak D match, TRBD2 (5 bases). The sequence was obtained from a woman aged 25 to 45 in good health. As DNA, the CDR3 is TGCAGTGCTGACGGACTGGGTGAGCAGTTCTTC. Translation gives CSADGLGEQFF.